One sample yielded the 22 T cell receptor beta chains listed below, sequenced in a study of spatial heterogeneity in lung cancer. Study-level findings and limits: For expanded intratumoral alpha and beta TCRs, counts tracked tumor mutation counts.

Time point noted: sample taken at primary tumor resection. TCRdb ran MiXCR on the 5' RACE reads and lists one entry per CDR3 protein. The sample shows about 7,600 distinct CDR3 sequences, over 8.5% of them seen only once. What these receptors recognize is not known. The sample consisted of lung tumor tissue, taken at surgery. These receptors originate from a female donor with early-stage non-small cell lung cancer.

This clonotype is medium-sized in the sample. The V gene is TRBV7-6, the J gene TRBJ1-6; unclear D gene. This CDR3 spans 21 amino acids. V shed 5 bases and J shed 2 bases, with 28 bases lying between them. Germline CDR1 reads SGHVS; CDR2 reads FNYEAQ. The CDR3 protein is CASSLAPPVTNQVTYNSPLHF. The CDR3 coding sequence is TGTGCCAGCAGCCTCGCCCCTCCGGTTACTAACCAGGTCACCTATAATTCACCCCTCCACTTT. Using reference TRBV7-6 and TRBJ1-6 for the parts outside the CDR3, the full variable domain is GAGVSQSPRYKVTKRGQDVALRCDPISGHVSLYWYRQALGQGPEFLTYFNYEAQQDKSGLPNDRFSAERPEGSISTLTIQRTEQRDSAMYRCASSLAPPVTNQVTYNSPLHFGNGTRLTVT.

The chain couples TRBV5-1 to TRBJ1-1, with 8 nucleotides matching TRBD1. The CDR3 has 15 amino acids. Germline V gene data show CDR1 as SGHRS and CDR2 as YFSETQ. Trimming cost V 0 bases and J 8 bases; bases outside gene matches: 9. The CDR3: CASSLGDRGGIEAFF. CDR3 bases: TGCGCCAGCAGCTTGGGTGACAGGGGCGGAATCGAAGCTTTCTTT.

This clonotype is deemed medium-sized. J is TRBJ1-6 and V is TRBV5-1; 7 positions match TRBD1. Germline trimming cut 2 bases from V and 4 bases from J; bases unmatched to any gene: 9. The CDR3 length is 17 residues. The germline CDR1 and CDR2 sequences are SGHRS and YFSETQ. Here the CDR3 DNA reads TGCGCCAGCAGCTTCGGACAGGTTCAGCATTATAATTCACCCCTCCACTTT. Encoded protein: CASSFGQVQHYNSPLHF.

This clonotype is medium-sized within its sample. The CDR3 loop reads CASSPRLISGGGETQYF. In DNA, the CDR3 is TGTGCCAGCAGCCCCCGTTTGATTAGCGGGGGGGGAGAGACCCAGTACTTC. V usage is TRBV5-5 and J usage is TRBJ2-5, with 11 nucleotides matching TRBD2. The CDR3 length is 17 residues. The V gene's germline CDR1 is SGHKS and CDR2 YYEKEE (reference sequence). The junction had 12 bases not matched to a gene; V was cut back by 4 bases and J by 4 bases.

This clonotype was seen ten or more times. V and J are TRBV6-6 and TRBJ1-3; possibly TRBD1 for D (6 bases). This CDR3 has 14 amino acids. V lost 5 bases to trimming and J lost 3 bases, with 11 bases between them. Germline V gene lookup returns CDR1 MNHNY and CDR2 SVGAGI (reference sequence). Written as DNA, the CDR3 is TGTGCCAGCAGTAGGCAGGACAGTGGAAACACCATATATTTT. Protein: CASSRQDSGNTIYF.

In its sample, this clonotype ranks as medium-sized. The chain uses TRBV7-2 and TRBJ2-5; TRBD2 matches at 11 bases. The CDR3 is made up of 15 amino acids. V lost 3 bases to trimming and J lost 5 bases; unmatched junction nucleotides: 5. Germline V gene sequence: CDR1 SGHTA, CDR2 FQGNSA. CDR3 amino acids: CASSFSGGAGETQYF. The CDR3 DNA sequence: TGTGCCAGCAGCTTTAGCGGGGGGGCCGGGGAGACCCAGTACTTC.

This clonotype came up a few times. This chain links TRBV5-1 with TRBJ1-2, with D possibly TRBD1 on 5 matching bases. The germline V gene encodes CDR1 SGHRS and CDR2 YFSETQ. This CDR3 spans 15 amino acids. The V and J ends lost 1 base and 8 bases respectively, with 18 bases between them. The CDR3 sequence is CASSLFGREREGYTF. The CDR3 region has the DNA TGCGCCAGCAGCTTGTTCGGCAGGGAAAGGGAGGGCTACACCTTC.

This clonotype turned up a few times. The chain combines TRBV7-9 with TRBJ1-1; D remains unclear. The V end lost 5 bases, the J end lost 4 bases, and 11 bases lay between the germline ends. Germline values: CDR1 SEHNR, CDR2 FQNEAQ (reference sequence). This CDR3 is built from 13 residues. The CDR3, as DNA: TGTGCCAGCAGCCCAAGGGCCGTCACTGAAGCTTTCTTT. This codes for CASSPRAVTEAFF.

In this sample, this clonotype turned up a few times. CDR3 coding DNA: TGTGCCAGCACCTATGGGTATACGCAGTATTTT. Translated: CASTYGYTQYF. The chain joins TRBV27 to TRBJ2-3; D gene ambiguous. V was pared by 7 bases and J by 7 bases, with 9 bases between. The CDR3 spans 11 residues. CDR1 is MNHEY and CDR2 is SMNVEV in the germline V gene (reference sequence).

V is TRBV6-5 and J is TRBJ2-7, with D possibly matching TRBD1 (5 bases). The CDR3 spans 11 residues. Germline loops: CDR1 MNHEY, CDR2 SVGAGI. Trimming removed 7 bases at V and 6 bases at J, with 10 bases between. The CDR3 DNA is TGTGCCAGCACCCAGGGATCCGAGCAGTACTTC. Protein sequence: CASTQGSEQYF.

In its sample, this clonotype was seen many times. The CDR3 sequence is CASSKEDRWGGTETQYF. The CDR3 nucleotides read TGTGCCAGCAGCAAAGAGGACAGGTGGGGGGGCACTGAGACCCAGTACTTC. This chain connects TRBV21-1 to TRBJ2-5; the D call TRBD1 from the table was never checked on the DNA. TRBV21-1 is flagged as a pseudogene. The CDR3 covers 17 residues.

By sample fraction, this clonotype is medium-sized (0.01 to 0.1%). CDR3 DNA: TGTGCCAGCAGTTTTTTATCCGGTGAGCAGTTCTTC. As protein: CASSFLSGEQFF. The chain has TRBV12-3 or TRBV12-4 and TRBJ2-1; no definite D call. This CDR3 region has 12 residues. The germline V and J ends were trimmed by 3 bases and 9 bases, with 9 bases remaining between them.

This clonotype ranks as large. V gene TRBV3-1 combines with J gene TRBJ2-3, with a possible D match to TRBD2 (7 bases). The CDR3 contains 15 residues. V was cut by 3 bases and J by 5 bases, with 15 bases left in between. Germline CDR1 reads LGHDT; CDR2 reads YNNKEL (reference sequence). CDR3 sequence (DNA): TGTGCCAGCAGCCAGATGGCGGGGGCCAGAGATACGCAGTATTTT. Protein sequence: CASSQMAGARDTQYF.

The CDR3 nucleotides read TGTGCCAGCAGTGAAATATGGGCGGCAAACTATGGCTACACCTTC. Amino acids: CASSEIWAANYGYTF. V and J are TRBV21-1 and TRBJ1-2; the table's D call, TRBD1, was not checked against the DNA. TRBV21-1 is recorded as a pseudogene. CDR3 size: 15 residues.

This clonotype is deemed large. The chain has TRBV28 and TRBJ2-7; a weak D match, TRBD2 (6 bases). Germline assignment: CDR1 MDHEN and CDR2 SYDVKM. This CDR3 spans 14 amino acids. V was clipped by 2 bases and J by 0 bases, with 8 bases between them. CDR3 in amino acids: CASSLAGSSYEQYF. The DNA for the CDR3 is TGTGCCAGCAGTTTAGCCGGGAGCTCCTACGAGCAGTACTTC.

In its sample, this clonotype ranks as medium-sized. This chain joins TRBV6-6 and TRBJ1-4, with TRBD1 matching over 8 bases. This CDR3 is 18 amino acids long. V lost 1 base, J lost 6 bases, and 13 bases stayed unmatched. The germline CDR1 and CDR2 sequences are MNHNY and SVGAGI (reference sequence). CDR3 residues: CASSYFSRYRGEDEKLFF. CDR3 coding DNA: TGTGCCAGCAGTTACTTTTCCCGCTACAGGGGGGAAGATGAAAAACTGTTTTTT.

This clonotype was recorded a few times. The chain uses TRBV7-3 and TRBJ2-2; D might be TRBD1 (6 bases). The CDR3 consists of 15 residues. CDR1 and CDR2 from the germline V gene are SGHTA and FQGTGA. V lost 1 base, J lost 7 bases, and 13 bases lay in between. CDR3: CASSLSAGANGELFF. As DNA, the CDR3 is TGTGCCAGCAGCTTAAGTGCAGGGGCGAACGGGGAGCTGTTTTTT.

This chain joins TRBV6-1 and TRBJ2-3, with 7 bases identical to TRBD1. The CDR3 has 14 residues. Germline V gives CDR1 MNHNS, CDR2 SASEGT. Unmatched junction bases numbered 6, after V lost 8 bases and J lost 1 base. Here the CDR3 reads CASLPGTGTDTQYF. CDR3 nucleotide sequence: TGTGCCAGCCTCCCCGGGACAGGCACAGATACGCAGTATTTT.

This clonotype came up a few times. Just one base apart from a much larger clone, this may be a read error. The chain joins TRBV7-2 to TRBJ1-1; D remains unclear. This CDR3 region has 12 residues. Germline-derived CDR1 and CDR2 are SGHTA and FQGNSA. The CDR3 loop is CAGSLPNTEAFF. CDR3 DNA sequence: TGTGCCGGCAGCTTACCTAACACTGAAGCTTTCTTT.

This clonotype is medium-sized in the sample. The CDR3 bases are TGTGCCAGTAGACCGGGACAGGGGCATCAGCCCCAGCATTTT. Translated, it gives CASRPGQGHQPQHF. This chain connects TRBV19 to TRBJ1-5, with TRBD1 matching 10 bases. From germline, CDR1 is LNHDA and CDR2 SQIVND (reference sequence). The ends lost 6 bases at V and 5 bases at J; junction bases unmatched: 4. The CDR3 is made up of 14 amino acids.

This clonotype is categorized as medium-sized. The V call is TRBV7-3, the J call TRBJ2-7; TRBD2 agrees at 10 bases. The CDR3 totals 16 residues. Per germline, CDR1 SGHTA and CDR2 FQGTGA. V lost 5 bases and J lost 1; bases outside the gene matches: 8. The DNA of the CDR3 is TGTGCCAGCAGCCCTGCGGGGACTAGCGAATCCTACGAGCAGTACTTC. Translating it yields CASSPAGTSESYEQYF.

This chain links TRBV5-1 with TRBJ2-2; D ambiguous. V shed 5 bases and J shed 6 bases, with 8 bases lying between them. The CDR3 length is 12 residues. Germline V CDR1 and CDR2: SGHRS, YFSETQ. The chain's CDR3 is CASSGSAGELFF. The CDR3 coding sequence is TGCGCCAGCAGTGGGTCGGCCGGGGAGCTGTTTTTT. The full variable domain, with the rest looked up from reference TRBV5-1 and TRBJ2-2, is KAGVTQTPRYLIKTRGQQVTLSCSPISGHRSVSWYQQTPGQGLQFLFEYFSETQRNKGNFPGRFSGRQFSNSRSEMNVSTLELGDSALYLCASSGSAGELFFGEGSRLTVL.